Each of the 28 T cell receptor beta chains below was sequenced from the same sample in a study of T-cell memory formation after mild COVID-19. TCRdb called the 5' RACE reads again in MiXCR, with one record for every CDR3 protein. The sample has roughly 250,000 distinct CDR3 sequences, over 15% seen once; the top ten hold 20% to 25%. Input material: PBMCs or a T cell subset sorted from them (not recorded which). These receptors came from a man younger than 35 who had mild COVID-19 (a few samples of this study predate the infection). Cell type and time point are not known.

The sample holds a few counts of this clonotype. The chain couples TRBV6-5 to TRBJ1-1; TRBD1 matches 7 bases. Germline CDR1 reads MNHEY; CDR2 reads SVGAGI. V lost 2 bases and J lost 8; bases outside the gene matches: 5. The CDR3 covers 13 residues. CDR3 bases: TGTGCCAGCAGTTACGAGGGGGCGCGGGAAGCTTTCTTT. Its translation is CASSYEGAREAFF.

J is TRBJ1-1 and V is TRBV5-1, with 7 bases fitting TRBD1. The J segment lost 1 base and the V segment lost 0 bases, leaving 6 bases of the junction unmatched. Looked up from germline, CDR1 is SGHRS and CDR2 is YFSETQ. The CDR3 totals 16 residues. In DNA, the CDR3 is TGCGCCAGCAGCTTGGGACAGGGAGTATGGAACACTGAAGCTTTCTTT. As protein: CASSLGQGVWNTEAFF.

The chain is built from TRBV6-6 and TRBJ1-5; weak D call: TRBD1 (5 bases). Germline loops: CDR1 MNHNY, CDR2 SVGAGI (reference sequence). The CDR3 is made up of 15 amino acids. V was clipped by 2 bases and J by 0 bases, with 8 bases between them. The CDR3 region is CASSYRQISNQPQHF. CDR3 nucleotides: TGTGCCAGCAGTTACCGACAGATTAGCAATCAGCCCCAGCATTTT.

This clonotype was observed a few times. The J gene is TRBJ2-1, the V gene TRBV7-6, with D perhaps TRBD2 (6 bases). CDR3 size: 15 residues. The germline V gene has CDR1 SGHVS and CDR2 FNYEAQ. The V end lost 5 bases, the J end lost 8 bases, and 19 bases lay between the germline ends. In DNA form, the CDR3 reads TGTGCCAGCAGCAAAACTAGCTTGGGAATGGATGAGCAGTTCTTC. Protein: CASSKTSLGMDEQFF.

This clonotype has a count of ten or more. The chain combines TRBV11-2 with TRBJ2-3, with TRBD2 matching 16 bases. The CDR3 has 15 residues. The ends lost 4 bases at V and 8 bases at J; junction bases unmatched: 3. Germline lookup yields CDR1 SGHAT and CDR2 FQNNGV. CDR3 protein: CASSSGLAGGPTQYF. The CDR3 nucleotides are TGTGCCAGCAGCTCGGGACTAGCGGGGGGGCCTACGCAGTATTTT.

This clonotype was counted a few times. The rearrangement links TRBV6-5 to TRBJ1-4; D call uncertain. Germline values: CDR1 MNHEY, CDR2 SVGAGI. The CDR3 spans 14 residues. Deletions cut 4 bases from V and 6 bases from J, with 12 bases between. The DNA for the CDR3 is TGTGCCAGCAGTTCCTCGGGGTTTCATGAAAAACTGTTTTTT. Translated: CASSSSGFHEKLFF.

This clonotype was recorded a few times. V is TRBV29-1 and J is TRBJ2-3, with 7 bases fitting TRBD1. Germline lookup yields CDR1 SQVTM and CDR2 ANQGSEA. The CDR3 totals 15 residues. V was pared by 1 base and J by 2 bases, with 6 bases of the junction left unmatched. The CDR3 nucleotides read TGCAGCGTTGAAGTATGGGACAGCTTCACAGATACGCAGTATTTT. Protein: CSVEVWDSFTDTQYF.

Only a few counts were recorded for this clonotype. The chain carries TRBV7-4 and TRBJ2-1, with no clear D. The CDR3 covers 19 residues. Germline V gives CDR1 SGHVT, CDR2 SQSDAQ. V lost 5 bases, J lost 1 base, and 24 bases lay in between. Here the CDR3 reads CASSPREERNVGSYNEQFF. DNA of the CDR3: TGTGCCAGCAGCCCTAGGGAAGAAAGGAATGTTGGGTCCTACAATGAGCAGTTCTTC.

The rearrangement uses TRBV12-5 and TRBJ1-5; D is possibly TRBD1 (6 bases). The V end lost 8 bases, the J end lost 3 bases, and 14 bases lay between the germline ends. Germline CDR1 reads LGHNT; CDR2 reads FRNRAP. The CDR3 is 14 residues long. As DNA, the CDR3 is TGTGCTAGTTCCGACAGGTCCCTCAATCAGCCCCAGCATTTT. Translated, it gives CASSDRSLNQPQHF.

The chain employs TRBV4-2 and TRBJ1-1, with 11 bases identical to TRBD1. The germline gives CDR1 LGHNA, CDR2 YNFKEQ. The V gene end was trimmed by 1 base and the J gene end by 4 bases; junction bases not matched to a gene: 11. CDR3 length: 18 amino acids. The DNA of the CDR3 is TGTGCCAGCAGCCAAGTGGACAGGGGGCTACTGCGTGGCACTGAAGCTTTCTTT. Protein: CASSQVDRGLLRGTEAFF.

This clonotype showed up just a few times. The CDR3, as DNA: TGTGCCAGCAGGCGGGGGGCAGGGACAGATACGCAGTATTTT. Its translation: CASRRGAGTDTQYF. The chain uses TRBV7-2 and TRBJ2-3; TRBD2 agrees at 8 bases. V lost 6 bases to trimming and J lost 3 bases; unmatched junction nucleotides: 5. This CDR3 comprises 14 residues. Germline CDR1 is SGHTA and CDR2 is FQGNSA.

The DNA of the CDR3 is TGTGCCACCAGTGATTGTTATTGTGGGGTAAAGATTCAGTACTTC. It is translated as CATSDCYCGVKIQYF. This chain links TRBV24-1 with TRBJ2-4; D unresolved. V was trimmed by 2 bases and J by 10 bases, leaving 17 bases between them. The CDR3 length is 15 residues. Germline assignment: CDR1 KGHDR and CDR2 SFDVKD.

The CDR3 reads CASSDRDRTSYEQYF. The CDR3 bases are TGCGCCAGCAGCGACCGGGACAGGACCTCCTACGAGCAGTACTTC. The chain is built from TRBV5-1 and TRBJ2-7, with TRBD1 identical over 8 bases. The ends lost 4 bases at V and 0 bases at J; junction bases unmatched: 6. There are 15 residues in the CDR3. Germline V gives CDR1 SGHRS, CDR2 YFSETQ.

The chain is built from TRBV6-6 and TRBJ2-3; D is undetermined. CDR1 and CDR2 from the germline V gene are MNHNY and SVGAGI (reference sequence). The CDR3 has 12 amino acids. The germline V and J ends were trimmed by 7 bases and 2 bases, with 7 bases remaining between them. This CDR3 is CASKRLTDTQYF. The CDR3, as DNA: TGTGCCAGCAAGCGTCTCACAGATACGCAGTATTTT.

This clonotype was detected only a few times. The chain joins TRBV12-3 or TRBV12-4 to TRBJ1-1; D may be TRBD1 (6 bases). The CDR3 extends over 13 amino acids. V was pared by 5 bases and J by 6 bases, with 13 bases between. CDR3 residues: CASSRIGGPEAFF. CDR3 coding DNA: TGTGCCAGCAGTCGGATCGGGGGCCCTGAAGCTTTCTTT.

This clonotype was counted a few times. The chain employs TRBV3-1 and TRBJ2-5; D may be TRBD1 or TRBD2 (5 bases each). The CDR3 has 13 residues. From germline, CDR1 is LGHDT and CDR2 YNNKEL (reference sequence). Trimming removed 3 bases from V and 4 bases from J, with 9 bases in between. The CDR3 loop reads CASSHYGGETQYF. CDR3 sequence (DNA): TGTGCCAGCAGCCACTATGGGGGAGAGACCCAGTACTTC.

The V call is TRBV6-6, the J call TRBJ2-3, with 14 bases aligning to TRBD2. The CDR3 is 16 amino acids. V trimming: 2 bases; J trimming: 6 bases; junction bases outside the gene matches: 4. Looked up from germline, CDR1 is MNHNY and CDR2 is SVGAGI (reference sequence). The CDR3 reads CASSYGLAGGGDTQYF. CDR3 nucleotide sequence: TGTGCCAGCAGTTACGGACTAGCGGGGGGCGGTGATACGCAGTATTTT.

This clonotype was observed a handful of times. This chain connects TRBV14 to TRBJ2-7; D is uncertain. The CDR3 extends over 14 amino acids. Trimming cost V 0 bases and J 1 base, with 7 bases left between them. The germline V gene encodes CDR1 SGHDN and CDR2 FVKESK. CDR3 sequence: CASSQDYGSYEQYV. The CDR3 nucleotides read TGTGCCAGCAGCCAAGATTACGGATCCTACGAGCAGTACGTC.

This clonotype has just a few counts. The rearrangement uses TRBV15 and TRBJ2-1; either TRBD1 or TRBD2 may fit D (6 bases each). Germline assignment: CDR1 LNHNV and CDR2 YYDKDF (reference sequence). Trimming shortened V by 3 bases and J by 9 bases, and 9 bases separated the two germline ends. This CDR3 is built from 12 residues. The CDR3 loop is CATSSGGTEQFF. CDR3 bases: TGTGCCACCAGCAGCGGGGGCACTGAGCAGTTCTTC.

The gene calls are TRBV5-5 and TRBJ2-3; D gene ambiguous. CDR1 is SGHKS and CDR2 is YYEKEE in the germline V gene (reference sequence). V gave up 4 bases and J gave up 3 bases, with 12 bases separating them. The CDR3 runs to 14 residues. This CDR3 is CASSRPSGTDTQYF. Here the CDR3 DNA reads TGTGCCAGCAGCCGGCCATCTGGGACAGATACGCAGTATTTT. The variable domain in full, with the rest retrieved from reference TRBV5-5 and TRBJ2-3, is DAGVTQSPTHLIKTRGQQVTLRCSPISGHKSVSWYQQVLGQGPQFIFQYYEKEERGRGNFPDRFSARQFPNYSSELNVNALLLGDSALYLCASSRPSGTDTQYFGPGTRLTVL.

The rearrangement joins TRBV5-1 to TRBJ2-3; 11 bases align to TRBD2. The junction had 9 bases not matched to a gene; V was cut back by 7 bases and J by 2 bases. The CDR3 is 16 residues long. Per germline, CDR1 SGHRS and CDR2 YFSETQ. The chain's CDR3 is CASSLAGGVTTDTQYF. The CDR3 DNA reads as TGCGCCAGCTCGCTAGCGGGGGGCGTTACCACAGATACGCAGTATTTT.

This sequence joins TRBV7-9 and TRBJ2-3; D gene ambiguous. The ends were cut back, 1 base at V and 5 bases at J, with 13 bases in the middle. Germline loops: CDR1 SEHNR, CDR2 FQNEAQ (reference sequence). The CDR3 has 15 amino acids. The CDR3 coding sequence is TGTGCCAGCAGCTTAGTCCTAGTATCACAAGATACGCAGTATTTT. Amino acids: CASSLVLVSQDTQYF.

Only a few counts were recorded for this clonotype. V is TRBV28 and J is TRBJ1-6; 7 nucleotides line up with TRBD1. The J segment lost 11 bases and the V segment lost 10 bases, leaving 17 bases of the junction unmatched. Per germline, CDR1 MDHEN and CDR2 SYDVKM. The CDR3 runs 15 residues. CDR3 loop: CATLRGGGRTTPLHF. CDR3 sequence (DNA): TGTGCCACCCTCAGGGGGGGTGGCAGAACGACACCCCTCCACTTT.

V gene TRBV12-3 or TRBV12-4 combines with J gene TRBJ2-7, with 8 bases lining up with TRBD1. J lost 4 bases, V lost 5 bases, and 10 bases had no gene match. The CDR3 length is 15 residues. CDR3: CASSRGGQGAYEQYV. DNA of the CDR3: TGTGCCAGCAGTAGGGGCGGGCAGGGGGCTTACGAGCAGTACGTC.

This clonotype was observed a few times. V and J are TRBV3-1 and TRBJ2-1; no clear D. V lost 1 base, J lost 3 bases, and 7 bases lay in between. Germline V CDR1 and CDR2: LGHDT, YNNKEL (reference sequence). CDR3 length equals 14 residues. The CDR3 loop reads CASSQVEDYNEQFF. CDR3 in DNA: TGTGCCAGCAGCCAAGTAGAGGACTACAATGAGCAGTTCTTC.

There are a few counts of this clonotype. The chain has TRBV7-3 and TRBJ2-3, with TRBD2 matching over 9 bases. J gave up 1 base and V 5 bases, and 7 bases lay outside the gene matches. This CDR3 is built from 16 residues. Looked up from germline, CDR1 is SGHTA and CDR2 is FQGTGA. CDR3 nucleotides: TGTGCCAGCAGCCGCGGGGTAGCGGGGGGCACAGATACGCAGTATTTT. Its translation is CASSRGVAGGTDTQYF.

The genes are TRBV6-6 and TRBJ1-5; TRBD1 matches at 12 bases. The V and J ends lost 5 bases and 5 bases, in that order; junction bases with no gene match: 4. In germline, CDR1 is MNHNY, CDR2 SVGAGI (reference sequence). The CDR3 is 15 amino acids. In DNA form, the CDR3 reads TGTGCCAGCAGTACCGGGGACAGGGGGCATCAGCCCCAGCATTTT. Amino acids: CASSTGDRGHQPQHF.

The genes are TRBV5-1 and TRBJ2-7; D unresolved. The V end lost 4 bases, the J end lost 4 bases, and 6 bases lay between the germline ends. This CDR3 contains 11 residues. Germline V gene sequence: CDR1 SGHRS, CDR2 YFSETQ. The CDR3, as DNA: TGCGCCAGCAGCGATGGGTACGAGCAGTACGTC. Translation: CASSDGYEQYV.